The following is a T cell receptor (beta chain) sequence with its context. Some clones are missing from TCRdb's copy, which holds only in-frame ones; the method was immunoSEQ multiplex PCR. The sample consists of roughly 66,000 clones, around 81% of them appearing once. This entry comes from a study of blood T cell repertoires in COVID-19. Study-level information: The analysed material was cDNA or gDNA that came from T cells, B-cell-depleted T cells, or PBMCs.

With 3 bases removed from V and 2 bases from J, the gap between germline ends came to 13 bases. This CDR3 spans 15 amino acids. The germline gives CDR1 SEHNR, CDR2 FQNEAQ (reference sequence). The rearrangement uses TRBV7-9 and TRBJ1-1; a possible D gene is TRBD1 (5 bases). The sequencing input was peripheral blood. This clonotype originated in a woman aged 55-70 years with acute or convalescent COVID-19. The CDR3 coding sequence is TGTGCCAGCAGCTTGTCTACAGGTAGCAACACTGAAGCTTTCTTT. It specifies CASSLSTGSNTEAFF.